This record concerns one T cell receptor beta chain sequence. Its matching antigen is unknown. Method: immunoSEQ multiplex PCR; TCRdb's copy keeps in-frame clones and lacks some. The sample holds 10,000 or so clones; 80% to 95% are singletons and the top ten take 9.7%. These data are taken from a study of PD-1 blockade in mismatch repair-deficient tumors. The time point denotes: roughly 11-day in vitro stimulation with candidate neoantigen peptide 3. Every patient had mismatch repair deficiency by PCR or immunohistochemistry. The sample in question was cells cultured in vitro, obtained from a patient treated with pembrolizumab. This TCR was recovered from an adult with mismatch repair-deficient cancer.

Written as DNA, the CDR3 is TGCGCCAGCAGCTTGGTAGTGGAGGCCGGGGAGCTGTTTTTT. Protein: CASSLVVEAGELFF. This chain joins TRBV5-1 and TRBJ2-2; TRBD2 might be the D (5 bases). The CDR3 is made up of 14 amino acids. Trimming left V 0 bases short and J 6 bases short, with 9 bases between. Germline V gene lookup returns CDR1 SGHRS and CDR2 YFSETQ.